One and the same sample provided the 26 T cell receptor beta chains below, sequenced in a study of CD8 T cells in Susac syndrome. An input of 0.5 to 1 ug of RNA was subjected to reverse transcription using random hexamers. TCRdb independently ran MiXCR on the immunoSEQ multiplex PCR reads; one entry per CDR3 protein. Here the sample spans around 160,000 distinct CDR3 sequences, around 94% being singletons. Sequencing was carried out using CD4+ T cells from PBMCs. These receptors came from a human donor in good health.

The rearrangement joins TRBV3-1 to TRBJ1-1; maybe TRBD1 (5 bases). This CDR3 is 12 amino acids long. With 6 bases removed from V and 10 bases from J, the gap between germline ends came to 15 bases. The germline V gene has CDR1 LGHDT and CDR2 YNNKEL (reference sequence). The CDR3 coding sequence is TGTGCCAGCAGACAGACTGGGACGGGAGCTTTCTTT. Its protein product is CASRQTGTGAFF.

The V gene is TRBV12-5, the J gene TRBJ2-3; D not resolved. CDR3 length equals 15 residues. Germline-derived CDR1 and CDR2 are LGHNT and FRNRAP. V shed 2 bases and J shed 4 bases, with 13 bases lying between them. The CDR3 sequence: CASGLNPARPDTQYF. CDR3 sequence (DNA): TGTGCTAGTGGTTTGAATCCAGCCCGCCCAGATACGCAGTATTTT.

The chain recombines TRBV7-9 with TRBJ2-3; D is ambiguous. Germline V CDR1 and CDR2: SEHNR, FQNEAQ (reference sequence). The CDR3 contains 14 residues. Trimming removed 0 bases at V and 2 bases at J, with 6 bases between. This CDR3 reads CASSLALYTDTQYF. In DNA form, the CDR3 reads TGTGCCAGCAGCTTAGCCCTATACACAGATACGCAGTATTTT.

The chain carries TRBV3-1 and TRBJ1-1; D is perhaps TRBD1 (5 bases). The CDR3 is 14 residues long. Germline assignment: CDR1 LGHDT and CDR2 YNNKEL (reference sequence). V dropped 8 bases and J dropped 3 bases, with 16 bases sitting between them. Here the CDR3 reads CASVQGSGYTEAFF. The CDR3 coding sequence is TGTGCCAGCGTCCAGGGTTCAGGGTACACTGAAGCTTTCTTT.

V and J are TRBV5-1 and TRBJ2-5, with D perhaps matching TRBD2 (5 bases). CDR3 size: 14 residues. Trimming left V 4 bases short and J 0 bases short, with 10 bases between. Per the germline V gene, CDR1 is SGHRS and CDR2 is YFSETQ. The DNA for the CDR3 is TGCGCCAGCAGCAGGGAGATGTACCAAGAGACCCAGTACTTC. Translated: CASSREMYQETQYF.

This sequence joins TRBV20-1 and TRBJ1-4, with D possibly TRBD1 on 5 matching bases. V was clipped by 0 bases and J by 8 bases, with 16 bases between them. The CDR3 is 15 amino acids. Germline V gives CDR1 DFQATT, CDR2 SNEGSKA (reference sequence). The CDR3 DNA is TGCAGTGCTAGAGATAGGGAGCAGGGTGGCGAAAAACTGTTTTTT. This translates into CSARDREQGGEKLFF.

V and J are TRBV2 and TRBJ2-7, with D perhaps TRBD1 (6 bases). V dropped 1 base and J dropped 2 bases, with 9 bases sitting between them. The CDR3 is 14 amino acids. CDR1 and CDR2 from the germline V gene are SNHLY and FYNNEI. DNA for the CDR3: TGTGCCAGCAGTGAAGTCCGGGACACCTACGAGCAGTACTTC. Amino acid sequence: CASSEVRDTYEQYF.

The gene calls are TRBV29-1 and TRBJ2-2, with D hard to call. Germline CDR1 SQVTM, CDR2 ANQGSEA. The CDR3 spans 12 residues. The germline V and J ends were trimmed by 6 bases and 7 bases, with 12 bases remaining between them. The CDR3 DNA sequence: TGCAGCGTGGCCCATCGTGGCGGGGAGCTGTTTTTT. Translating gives CSVAHRGGELFF.

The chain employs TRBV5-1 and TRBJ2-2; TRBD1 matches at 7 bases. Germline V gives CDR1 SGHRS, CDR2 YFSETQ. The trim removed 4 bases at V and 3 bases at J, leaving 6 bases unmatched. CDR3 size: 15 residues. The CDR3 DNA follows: TGCGCCAGCAGCATACGGGACAGCCACACCGGGGAGCTGTTTTTT. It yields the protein CASSIRDSHTGELFF.

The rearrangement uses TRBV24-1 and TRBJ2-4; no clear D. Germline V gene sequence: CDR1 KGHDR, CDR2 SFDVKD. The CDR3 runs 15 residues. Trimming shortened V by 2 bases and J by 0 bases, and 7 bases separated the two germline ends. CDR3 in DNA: TGTGCCACCAGTGATTCACTGGTAGCCAAAAACATTCAGTACTTC. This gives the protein CATSDSLVAKNIQYF.

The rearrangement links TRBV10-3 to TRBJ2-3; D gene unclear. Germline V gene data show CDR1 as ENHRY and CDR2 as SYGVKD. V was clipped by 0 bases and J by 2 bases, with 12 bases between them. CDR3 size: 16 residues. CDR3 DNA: TGTGCCATCAGTGAGTCTGAGCGAGCCTTCACAGATACGCAGTATTTT. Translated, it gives CAISESERAFTDTQYF.

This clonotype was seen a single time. CDR3 sequence reads: CASSVDPGQRYGYTF. DNA for the CDR3: TGTGCCAGCAGCGTAGACCCGGGACAGCGCTATGGCTACACCTTC. The genes are TRBV9 and TRBJ1-2; 7 nucleotides align to TRBD1. The CDR3 has 15 amino acids. V was clipped by 0 bases and J by 4 bases; unmatched bases: 6. The germline V gene has CDR1 SGDLS and CDR2 YYNGEE.

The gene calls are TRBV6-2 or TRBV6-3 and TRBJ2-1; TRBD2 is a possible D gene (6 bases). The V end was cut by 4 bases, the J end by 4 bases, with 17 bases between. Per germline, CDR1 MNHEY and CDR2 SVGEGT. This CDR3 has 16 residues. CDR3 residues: CASSFAGTRTYNEQFF. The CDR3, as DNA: TGTGCCAGCAGTTTCGCCGGGACTCGCACGTACAATGAGCAGTTCTTC.

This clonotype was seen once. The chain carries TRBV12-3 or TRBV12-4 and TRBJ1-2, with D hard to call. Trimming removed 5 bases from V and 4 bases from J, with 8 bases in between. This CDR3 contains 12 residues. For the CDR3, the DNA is TGTGCCAGCAGTCCCGGACCCTATGGCTACACCTTC. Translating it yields CASSPGPYGYTF.

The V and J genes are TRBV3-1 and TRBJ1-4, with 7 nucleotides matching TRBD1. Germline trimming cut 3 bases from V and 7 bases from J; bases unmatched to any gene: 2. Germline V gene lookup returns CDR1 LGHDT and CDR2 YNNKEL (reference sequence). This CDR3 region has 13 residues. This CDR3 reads CASSHDRVEKLFF. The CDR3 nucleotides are TGTGCCAGCAGCCACGACAGGGTTGAAAAACTGTTTTTT.

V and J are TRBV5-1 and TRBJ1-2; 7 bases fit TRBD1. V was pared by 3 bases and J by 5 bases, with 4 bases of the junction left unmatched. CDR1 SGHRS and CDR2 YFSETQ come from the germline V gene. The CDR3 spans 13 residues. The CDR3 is CASSWDSEYGYTF. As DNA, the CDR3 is TGCGCCAGCAGCTGGGACAGCGAGTATGGCTACACCTTC. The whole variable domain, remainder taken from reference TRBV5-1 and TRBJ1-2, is KAGVTQTPRYLIKTRGQQVTLSCSPISGHRSVSWYQQTPGQGLQFLFEYFSETQRNKGNFPGRFSGRQFSNSRSEMNVSTLELGDSALYLCASSWDSEYGYTFGSGTRLTVV.

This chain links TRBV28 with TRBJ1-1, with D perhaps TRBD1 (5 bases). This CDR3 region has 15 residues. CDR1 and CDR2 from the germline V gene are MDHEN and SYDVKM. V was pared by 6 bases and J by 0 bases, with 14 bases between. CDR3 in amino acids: CASSLPGPMNTEAFF. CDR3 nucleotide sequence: TGTGCCAGCAGCCTACCGGGGCCGATGAACACTGAAGCTTTCTTT.

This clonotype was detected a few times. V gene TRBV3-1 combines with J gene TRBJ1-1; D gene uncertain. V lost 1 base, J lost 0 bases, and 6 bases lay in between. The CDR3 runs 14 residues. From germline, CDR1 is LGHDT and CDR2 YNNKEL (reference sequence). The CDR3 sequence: CASSQGTVNTEAFF. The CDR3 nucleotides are TGTGCCAGCAGCCAAGGGACGGTGAACACTGAAGCTTTCTTT.

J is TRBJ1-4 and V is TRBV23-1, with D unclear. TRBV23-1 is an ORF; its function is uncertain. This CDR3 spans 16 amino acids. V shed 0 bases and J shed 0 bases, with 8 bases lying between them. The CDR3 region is CASSQSSGTTNEKLFF. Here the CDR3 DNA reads TGCGCCAGCAGTCAATCTTCTGGGACAACTAATGAAAAACTGTTTTTT.

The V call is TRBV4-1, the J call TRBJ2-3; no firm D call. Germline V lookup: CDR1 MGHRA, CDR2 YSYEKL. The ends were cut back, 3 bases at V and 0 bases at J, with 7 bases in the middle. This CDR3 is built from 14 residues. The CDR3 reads CASSQLDSTDTQYF. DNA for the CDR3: TGCGCCAGCAGCCAGCTTGACAGCACAGATACGCAGTATTTT.

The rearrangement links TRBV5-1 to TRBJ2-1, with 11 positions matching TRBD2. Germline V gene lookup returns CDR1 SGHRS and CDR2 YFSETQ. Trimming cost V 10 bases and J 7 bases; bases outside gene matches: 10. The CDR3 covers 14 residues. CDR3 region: CASWGSGGENEQFF. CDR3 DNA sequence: TGCGCCTCCTGGGGTAGCGGGGGGGAAAATGAGCAGTTCTTC.

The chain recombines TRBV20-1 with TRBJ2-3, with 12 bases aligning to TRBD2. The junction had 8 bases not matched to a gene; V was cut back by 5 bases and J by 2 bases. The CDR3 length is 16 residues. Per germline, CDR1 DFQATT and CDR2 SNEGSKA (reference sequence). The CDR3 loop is CSASRTSGALTDTQYF. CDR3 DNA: TGCAGTGCTTCTCGGACTAGCGGGGCACTCACAGATACGCAGTATTTT.

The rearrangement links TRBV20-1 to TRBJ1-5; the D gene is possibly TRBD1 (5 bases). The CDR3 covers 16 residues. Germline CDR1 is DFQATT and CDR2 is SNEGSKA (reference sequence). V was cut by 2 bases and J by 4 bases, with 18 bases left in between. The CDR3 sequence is CSARPSREGRNQPQHF. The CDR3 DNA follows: TGCAGTGCTAGACCCTCCCGCGAGGGGCGAAATCAGCCCCAGCATTTT.

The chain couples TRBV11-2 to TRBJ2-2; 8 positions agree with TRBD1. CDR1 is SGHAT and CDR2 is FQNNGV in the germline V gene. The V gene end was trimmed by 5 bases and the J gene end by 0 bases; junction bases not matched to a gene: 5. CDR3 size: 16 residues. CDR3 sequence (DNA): TGTGCCAGCAGCGGACAGGGTGTCGCGAACACCGGGGAGCTGTTTTTT. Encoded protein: CASSGQGVANTGELFF.

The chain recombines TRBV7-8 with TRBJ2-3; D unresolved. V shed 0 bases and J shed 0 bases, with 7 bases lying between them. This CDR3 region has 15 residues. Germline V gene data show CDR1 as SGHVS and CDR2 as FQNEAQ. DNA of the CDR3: TGTGCCAGCAGCTTAGCCAGGAGTAGCACAGATACGCAGTATTTT. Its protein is CASSLARSSTDTQYF.

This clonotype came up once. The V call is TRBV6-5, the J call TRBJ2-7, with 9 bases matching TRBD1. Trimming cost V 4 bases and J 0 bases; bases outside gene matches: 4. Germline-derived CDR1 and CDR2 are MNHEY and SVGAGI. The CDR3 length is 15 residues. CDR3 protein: CASSSGQGISYEQYF. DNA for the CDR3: TGTGCCAGCAGTTCTGGACAGGGGATCTCCTACGAGCAGTACTTC.